Described below is a single TCR beta chain sequence and its context. Its antigen is not identified. The repertoire was sequenced with immunoSEQ multiplex PCR; TCRdb's copy has only in-frame clones and lacks some. The table lists some 190,000 clones, approximately 94% of them singletons. The data stem from a study of T cell responses to AZD1222 COVID-19 vaccine. Whole-study results and caveats: Spike-specific TCRs gained breadth and depth after people received two AZD1222 doses. Spike as a whole was targeted by vaccine-associated CD4 TCRs, dominant at 160-218 and 743-854.

The receptor comes from an adult who received the MenACWY meningococcal vaccine as a control. The specimen was peripheral blood, collected 28 days after the second dose of the MenACWY control vaccine.

CDR3 sequence: CASTRQEPYEQYF. In DNA, the CDR3 is TGTGCCAGCACTAGACAGGAGCCCTACGAGCAGTACTTC. V and J are TRBV6-5 and TRBJ2-7, with D perhaps matching TRBD1 (6 bases). In germline, CDR1 is MNHEY, CDR2 SVGAGI. The CDR3 loop spans 13 amino acids. The germline V and J ends were trimmed by 7 bases and 2 bases, with 12 bases remaining between them.